What follows are 27 T cell receptor beta chains derived from one specimen sequenced in a study of cytomegalovirus exposure and HLA in healthy donors. The PCR had 60 Vbeta and 13 Jbeta primers. The protocol was immunoSEQ multiplex PCR, while the TCRdb copy is restricted to in-frame clones and leaves out a portion. The sample carries some 220,000 clones, 80% to 90% recorded once. Source material: PBMCs. All receptors derive from a young woman in good health and CMV-seronegative.

This chain uses TRBV13 with TRBJ2-7; a weak D match, TRBD1 (5 bases). Germline loops: CDR1 PRHDT, CDR2 FYEKMQ (reference sequence). Trimming took 3 bases from V and 13 from J, leaving 16 bases between them. CDR3 length equals 12 residues. The CDR3 is CASSFDSKVQYF. The CDR3 nucleotides read TGTGCCAGCAGCTTCGACAGTAAGGTGCAATACTTC.

The V gene is TRBV18, the J gene TRBJ2-2, with 11 bases aligning to TRBD2. Looked up from germline, CDR1 is KGHSH and CDR2 is LQKENI. J gave up 1 base and V 5 bases, and 3 bases lay outside the gene matches. This CDR3 has 16 amino acids. DNA of the CDR3: TGTGCCAGCTCATCCACTAGCGGGAGGAACACCGGGGAGCTGTTTTTT. Its protein is CASSSTSGRNTGELFF.

Concerning this clone: Other nucleotide sequences from this sample produce the same CDR3. This rearrangement joins TRBV18 to TRBJ2-5; TRBD2 might be the D (5 bases). Between the trimmed V and J ends, which lost 6 bases and 4 bases, there was a span of 6 bases. This CDR3 comprises 11 residues. The V gene's germline CDR1 is KGHSH and CDR2 LQKENI. CDR3 nucleotide sequence: TGTGCCAGCTCCGCGGGAGAGACCCAGTACTTC. Its translation: CASSAGETQYF.

The chain joins TRBV11-2 to TRBJ2-7; tentative D call: TRBD2 (6 bases). In germline, CDR1 is SGHAT, CDR2 FQNNGV. The CDR3 loop spans 13 amino acids. V was pared by 4 bases and J by 3 bases, with 10 bases between. CDR3 protein: CASSSRGYYEQYF. The CDR3 DNA sequence: TGTGCCAGCAGCTCTCGGGGGTACTACGAGCAGTACTTC.

This chain links TRBV18 with TRBJ2-3; D uncertain. CDR1 is KGHSH and CDR2 is LQKENI in the germline V gene. The V and J ends lost 6 bases and 3 bases respectively, with 13 bases between them. This CDR3 region has 14 residues. The CDR3 here is CASSLGASTDTQYF. In nucleotides, the CDR3 is TGTGCCAGCTCTCTAGGAGCATCAACAGATACGCAGTATTTT.

V is TRBV5-1 and J is TRBJ2-1, with 9 nucleotides matching TRBD2. CDR1 and CDR2 (germline): SGHRS, YFSETQ. The CDR3 spans 15 residues. The V gene end was trimmed by 4 bases and the J gene end by 6 bases; junction bases not matched to a gene: 8. The CDR3: CASSDVLAGFNEQFF. The CDR3 DNA is TGCGCCAGCAGCGATGTACTAGCGGGTTTCAATGAGCAGTTCTTC.

The DNA for the CDR3 is TGTGCCATGCGGGGAGCGGAGAGCACAGATACGCAGTATTTT. It translates to CAMRGAESTDTQYF. The chain couples TRBV10-3 to TRBJ2-3, with a tentative D call TRBD2 (6 bases). V lost 9 bases to trimming and J lost 0 bases, with 13 bases between them. The germline V gene encodes CDR1 ENHRY and CDR2 SYGVKD. This CDR3 contains 14 residues.

J is TRBJ1-1 and V is TRBV6-6; D is undetermined. The CDR3 sequence is 14 residues long. V was trimmed by 2 bases and J by 0 bases, leaving 7 bases between them. Germline V gene data show CDR1 as MNHNY and CDR2 as SVGAGI (reference sequence). CDR3 sequence: CASSYEQMNTEAFF. The CDR3 DNA reads TGTGCCAGCAGTTACGAACAGATGAACACTGAAGCTTTCTTT.

The sample holds a few counts of this clone. The rearrangement joins TRBV7-9 to TRBJ2-3, with 7 bases matching TRBD1. V lost 6 bases, J lost 5 bases, and 8 bases stayed unmatched. Germline V gives CDR1 SEHNR, CDR2 FQNEAQ (reference sequence). The CDR3 runs to 14 residues. The DNA for the CDR3 is TGTGCCAGCAGTACGACAGGGAGAGAAGATACGCAGTATTTT. Its protein is CASSTTGREDTQYF.

The V and J genes are TRBV5-1 and TRBJ1-6; D is undetermined. The ends were cut back, 1 base at V and 0 bases at J, with 11 bases in the middle. Germline V gene sequence: CDR1 SGHRS, CDR2 YFSETQ. The CDR3 is 17 amino acids. The CDR3 DNA sequence: TGCGCCAGCAGCTTGTCGTTGCTAACCTCCTATAATTCACCCCTCCACTTT. This encodes CASSLSLLTSYNSPLHF.

The rearrangement uses TRBV30 and TRBJ2-1; 9 bases line up with TRBD1. The CDR3 runs to 16 residues. The V segment lost 0 bases and the J segment 3 bases; nucleotides outside the gene matches: 6. Germline V lookup: CDR1 GTSNPN, CDR2 SVGIG (reference sequence). CDR3 DNA sequence: TGTGCCTGGAGTGTAGGGTGGGGACAGGGCTACAATGAGCAGTTCTTC. This codes for CAWSVGWGQGYNEQFF.

A single count supports this clone. This sample also contains other DNA sequences that code for the same CDR3. The chain couples TRBV5-1 to TRBJ1-2; possible D gene TRBD1, 5 bases. This CDR3 has 13 amino acids. Looked up from germline, CDR1 is SGHRS and CDR2 is YFSETQ. V was clipped by 0 bases and J by 8 bases, with 11 bases between them. Here the CDR3 reads CASSLAGRGGYTF. The DNA for the CDR3 is TGCGCCAGCAGCTTGGCAGGGAGGGGAGGCTACACCTTC.

The V call is TRBV10-1, the J call TRBJ1-4; D gene ambiguous. The CDR3 runs 14 residues. Germline CDR1 and CDR2: WNHNN and SYGVQD (reference sequence). Trimming removed 4 bases from V and 0 bases from J, with 6 bases in between. For the CDR3, the DNA is TGCGCCAGCAGTGTCGGGGCAACTAATGAAAAACTGTTTTTT. It is translated as CASSVGATNEKLFF.

This clone was recorded once. CDR3 in amino acids: CASKPDQETQYF. The DNA for the CDR3 is TGTGCCAGCAAACCGGACCAAGAGACCCAGTACTTC. This sequence joins TRBV6-5 and TRBJ2-5; D is unresolved. Trimming stripped 7 bases from V and 0 bases from J, with 6 bases between. CDR3 length: 12 residues. The V gene's germline CDR1 is MNHEY and CDR2 SVGAGI.

The chain carries TRBV7-2 and TRBJ2-7, with TRBD2 matching over 11 bases. Germline lookup yields CDR1 SGHTA and CDR2 FQGNSA. The CDR3 has 14 residues. The trim removed 6 bases at V and 4 bases at J, leaving 5 bases unmatched. The CDR3 DNA reads as TGTGCCAGCAGTTTGACTAGCGGGATTTACGAGCAGTACTTC. It is translated as CASSLTSGIYEQYF.

This clone showed up just once. The DNA of the CDR3 is TGCGCCAGCAGCCAAGAATTAGGGGGACAGGGAGTTATCGGGGAGCTGTTTTTT. It is translated as CASSQELGGQGVIGELFF. The gene calls are TRBV4-3 and TRBJ2-2; 9 bases align to TRBD1. Germline V gives CDR1 LGHNA, CDR2 YSLEER. V shed 0 bases and J 7 bases; nucleotides not matched to a gene: 12. This CDR3 comprises 18 residues.

This rearrangement joins TRBV21-1 to TRBJ1-1; TRBD1, the table's D call, lacks a check against the DNA. TRBV21-1 is tagged as a pseudogene. CDR3 length: 20 residues. The CDR3 DNA sequence: TGTGCCAGCAGCAATTGGGACAGGGGGCGCGGGGGAAGGAGCGGGACTGAAGCTTTCTTT. It codes for CASSNWDRGRGGRSGTEAFF.

The chain carries TRBV7-2 and TRBJ2-1; 11 bases are a match to TRBD2. Germline V lookup: CDR1 SGHTA, CDR2 FQGNSA. The CDR3 runs to 17 residues. V lost 1 base, J lost 9 bases, and 11 bases stayed unmatched. The CDR3 coding sequence is TGTGCCAGCAGCTTAGTTCGGCCCGGGACTAGCGGAGTTGAGCAGTTCTTC. This encodes CASSLVRPGTSGVEQFF.

This clone was observed once. This chain connects TRBV30 to TRBJ2-7; 14 bases are shared with TRBD2. Germline CDR1 is GTSNPN and CDR2 is SVGIG (reference sequence). J lost 7 bases, V lost 6 bases, and 14 bases had no gene match. This CDR3 region has 16 residues. The CDR3 bases are TGTGCCTGTGGGACTAGCGGGAGTTCCCGGCGAGGTGAGCAGTACTTC. Translation gives CACGTSGSSRRGEQYF.

The chain uses TRBV7-9 and TRBJ2-7; D may be TRBD1 (5 bases). Looked up from germline, CDR1 is SEHNR and CDR2 is FQNEAQ (reference sequence). There are 16 residues in the CDR3. Deletions cut 6 bases from V and 0 bases from J, with 18 bases between. This CDR3 is CASRYRTDKTSYEQYF. CDR3 bases: TGTGCCAGCAGGTACCGGACGGACAAGACCTCCTACGAGCAGTACTTC.

This clone was seen a handful of times. The DNA is omitted, as the CDR3 cannot be located on it reliably, and the CDR3 follows TCRdb's listing. The chain links TRBV21-1 to TRBJ2-3; TRBD2, the table's D call, lacks a check against the DNA. TRBV21-1 is a pseudogene. Termini included, the CDR3 measures 16 amino acids. CDR3 amino acids: CASSKVASGNTDTQYF.

The chain employs TRBV2 and TRBJ1-2, with D perhaps matching TRBD1 (6 bases). The CDR3 loop spans 12 amino acids. Germline loops: CDR1 SNHLY, CDR2 FYNNEI. The CDR3 DNA reads TGTGCGGGGCGGGGGGGCCCCTATGGCTACACCTTC. Its protein is CAGRGGPYGYTF.

J is TRBJ2-3 and V is TRBV15, with 8 nucleotides matching TRBD2. The CDR3 has 19 amino acids. Germline trimming cut 9 bases from V and 2 bases from J; bases unmatched to any gene: 22. Per the germline V gene, CDR1 is LNHNV and CDR2 is YYDKDF (reference sequence). CDR3 in amino acids: CATGVPGALAGRLTDTQYF. The CDR3 DNA follows: TGTGCCACGGGGGTTCCAGGGGCATTAGCGGGACGACTCACAGATACGCAGTATTTT.

This sequence joins TRBV6-5 and TRBJ1-2, with 10 bases aligning to TRBD1. Germline lookup yields CDR1 MNHEY and CDR2 SVGAGI. The CDR3 runs 14 residues. J lost 6 bases, V lost 6 bases, and 7 bases had no gene match. The CDR3, as DNA: TGTGCCAGCAGCCTCGACAGGGGGCAACATGGCTACACCTTC. It specifies CASSLDRGQHGYTF.

The V and J genes are TRBV7-2 and TRBJ2-7, with D maybe TRBD2 (5 bases). Trimming cost V 3 bases and J 4 bases, with 16 bases left between them. Germline V gives CDR1 SGHTA, CDR2 FQGNSA. CDR3 size: 15 residues. In DNA form, the CDR3 reads TGTGCCAGCAGCTTCCAGAGCGGAAACCGTTACGAGCAGTACTTC. It codes for CASSFQSGNRYEQYF.

In this sample, this clone turned up a few times. This chain links TRBV6-5 with TRBJ1-3; D not resolved. Germline V gene lookup returns CDR1 MNHEY and CDR2 SVGAGI. Between the trimmed V and J ends, which lost 5 bases and 0 bases, there was a span of 11 bases. CDR3 length: 15 residues. The CDR3 loop reads CASSTRGSSGNTIYF. As DNA, the CDR3 is TGTGCCAGCAGTACAAGAGGAAGCTCTGGAAACACCATATATTTT.

The chain is built from TRBV9 and TRBJ2-2; the match to TRBD1 covers 8 bases. With V trimmed by 4 bases and J by 15 bases, 11 bases remained unmatched. The CDR3 has 13 residues. Germline V gene sequence: CDR1 SGDLS, CDR2 YYNGEE. CDR3 DNA: TGTGCCAGCAGCCATTCGTTGGACAGGGTGATGTTTTTT. Its translation: CASSHSLDRVMFF.